Each of the 4 T cell receptor beta chains below was sequenced from the same sample in a study of blood T cell repertoires in COVID-19 (dated by TCRdb to between 2020 and 2021). Receptor libraries were prepared by the immunoSEQ multiplex PCR assay. Here the immuneACCESS table is served through TCRdb, limited to in-frame sequences with V and J called. Missing clones are a known gap in these copies; in checked studies unresolved V genes cover under half, and the rest lacks a known reason. Across this sample there are some 70,000 clones, with 80% seen only once. Of the sample, 9.5% to 15% falls within the top ten clones. The specimen was peripheral blood. Receptor source: a man aged 50 to 60 with COVID-19, enrolled during active disease.

The chain employs TRBV19 and TRBJ2-2; 9 bases are a match to TRBD1. There are 15 residues in the CDR3. Per germline, CDR1 LNHDA and CDR2 SQIVND (reference sequence). With V trimmed by 5 bases and J by 3 bases, 4 bases remained unmatched. DNA of the CDR3: TGTGCCAGTAGTCGAGGGACAGGGTACACCGGGGAGCTGTTTTTT. This sequence encodes CASSRGTGYTGELFF.

The chain links TRBV14 to TRBJ2-3; TRBD2 matches at 10 bases. CDR1 and CDR2 from the germline V gene are SGHDN and FVKESK. The V and J ends lost 2 bases and 0 bases, in that order; junction bases with no gene match: 2. This CDR3 spans 16 amino acids. This chain's CDR3 is CASSQTSGKSTDTQYF. For the CDR3, the DNA is TGTGCCAGCAGCCAAACTAGCGGGAAGAGCACAGATACGCAGTATTTT.

The chain links TRBV7-2 to TRBJ2-3; 7 nucleotides agree with TRBD2. After removal of 6 bases from V and 5 bases from J, the junction contained 8 bases not matched to a gene. Germline values: CDR1 SGHTA, CDR2 FQGNSA. This CDR3 contains 14 residues. CDR3 sequence: CASSSLGGGDTQYF. DNA of the CDR3: TGTGCCAGCAGTTCACTTGGGGGGGGAGATACGCAGTATTTT.

The V and J genes are TRBV7-6 and TRBJ1-6; 11 nucleotides agree with TRBD1. CDR3 length: 15 residues. The germline V gene encodes CDR1 SGHVS and CDR2 FNYEAQ. The V and J ends lost 2 bases and 8 bases, in that order; junction bases with no gene match: 2. The CDR3 loop is CASSLTGQGDSPLHF. CDR3 nucleotides: TGTGCCAGCAGCTTAACGGGACAGGGGGATTCACCCCTCCACTTT.